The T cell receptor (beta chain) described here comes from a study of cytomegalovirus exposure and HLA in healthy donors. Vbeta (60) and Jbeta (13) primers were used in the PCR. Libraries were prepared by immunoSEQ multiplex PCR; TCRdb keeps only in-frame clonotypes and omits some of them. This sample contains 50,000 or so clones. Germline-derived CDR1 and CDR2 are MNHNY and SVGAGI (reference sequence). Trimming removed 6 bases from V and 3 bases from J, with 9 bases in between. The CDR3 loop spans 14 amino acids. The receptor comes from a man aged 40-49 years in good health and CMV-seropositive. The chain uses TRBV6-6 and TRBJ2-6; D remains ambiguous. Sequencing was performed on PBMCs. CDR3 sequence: CASSTTSGANVLTF. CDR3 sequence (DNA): TGTGCCAGCAGCACCACGAGTGGGGCCAACGTCCTGACTTTC.